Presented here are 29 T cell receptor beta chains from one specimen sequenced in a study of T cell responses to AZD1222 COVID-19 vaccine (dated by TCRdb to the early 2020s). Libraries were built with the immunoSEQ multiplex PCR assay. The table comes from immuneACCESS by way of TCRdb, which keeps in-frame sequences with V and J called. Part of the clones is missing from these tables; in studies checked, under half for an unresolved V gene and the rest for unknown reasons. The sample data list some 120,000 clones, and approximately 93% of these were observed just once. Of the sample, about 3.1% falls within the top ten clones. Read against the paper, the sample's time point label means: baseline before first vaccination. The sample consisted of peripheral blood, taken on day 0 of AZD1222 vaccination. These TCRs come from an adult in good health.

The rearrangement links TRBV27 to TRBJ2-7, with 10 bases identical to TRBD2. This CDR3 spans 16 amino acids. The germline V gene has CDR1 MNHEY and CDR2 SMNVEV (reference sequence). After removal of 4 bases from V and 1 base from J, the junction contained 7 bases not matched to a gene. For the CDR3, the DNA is TGTGCCAGCAGTTCCCGGACTAGCGGAGGGTCCTACGAGCAGTACTTC. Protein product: CASSSRTSGGSYEQYF.

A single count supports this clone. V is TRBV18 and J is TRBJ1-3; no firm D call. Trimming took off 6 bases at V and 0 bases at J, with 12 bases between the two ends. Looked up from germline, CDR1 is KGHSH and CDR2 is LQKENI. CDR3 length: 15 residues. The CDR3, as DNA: TGTGCCAGCTCCCGAGGACCGTTCTCTGGAAACACCATATATTTT. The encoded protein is CASSRGPFSGNTIYF.

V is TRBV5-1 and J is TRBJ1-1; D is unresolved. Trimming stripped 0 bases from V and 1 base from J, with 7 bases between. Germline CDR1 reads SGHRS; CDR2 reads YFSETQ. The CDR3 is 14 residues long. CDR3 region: CASSLGTANTEAFF. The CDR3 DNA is TGCGCCAGCAGCTTGGGGACCGCGAACACTGAAGCTTTCTTT. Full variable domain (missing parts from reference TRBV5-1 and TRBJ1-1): KAGVTQTPRYLIKTRGQQVTLSCSPISGHRSVSWYQQTPGQGLQFLFEYFSETQRNKGNFPGRFSGRQFSNSRSEMNVSTLELGDSALYLCASSLGTANTEAFFGQGTRLTVV.

The CDR3 protein is CASSGGQIINEKLFF. DNA of the CDR3: TGTGCCAGCAGCGGTGGACAGATAATAAATGAAAAACTGTTTTTT. V usage is TRBV9 and J usage is TRBJ1-4; TRBD1 is a possible D gene (6 bases). With 3 bases removed from V and 5 bases from J, the gap between germline ends came to 14 bases. Germline V lookup: CDR1 SGDLS, CDR2 YYNGEE. The CDR3 totals 15 residues. The full variable domain, completed using reference TRBV9 and TRBJ1-4, is DSGVTQTPKHLITATGQRVTLRCSPRSGDLSVYWYQQSLDQGLQFLIQYYNGEERAKGNILERFSAQQFPDLHSELNLSSLELGDSALYFCASSGGQIINEKLFFGSGTQLSVL.

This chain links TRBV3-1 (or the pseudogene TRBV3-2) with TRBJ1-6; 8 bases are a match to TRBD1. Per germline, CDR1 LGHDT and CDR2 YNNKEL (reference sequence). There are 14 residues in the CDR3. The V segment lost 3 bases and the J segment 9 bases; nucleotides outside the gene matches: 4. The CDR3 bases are TGTGCCAGCAGCCAGGACAGGGTTGGTTCACCCCTCCACTTT. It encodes CASSQDRVGSPLHF.

The CDR3 here is CASSSGELFF. Written as DNA, the CDR3 is TGTGCCAGCAGTTCCGGGGAGCTGTTTTTT. V usage is TRBV27 and J usage is TRBJ2-2; no reliable D call. This CDR3 is 10 amino acids long. CDR1 is MNHEY, CDR2 SMNVEV, per germline (reference sequence). The V end lost 4 bases, the J end lost 6 bases, and 0 bases lay between the germline ends.

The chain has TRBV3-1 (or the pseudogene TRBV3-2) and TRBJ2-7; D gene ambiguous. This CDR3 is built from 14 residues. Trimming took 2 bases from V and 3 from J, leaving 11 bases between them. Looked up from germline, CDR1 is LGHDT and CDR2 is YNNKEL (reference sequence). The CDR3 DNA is TGTGCCAGCAGCCAACAACTGTCTATCTACGAGCAGTACTTC. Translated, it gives CASSQQLSIYEQYF.

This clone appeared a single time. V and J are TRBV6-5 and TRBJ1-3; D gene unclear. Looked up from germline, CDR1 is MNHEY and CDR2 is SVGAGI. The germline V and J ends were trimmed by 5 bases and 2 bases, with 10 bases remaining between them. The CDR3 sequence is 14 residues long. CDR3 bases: TGTGCCAGCAGTCCAGCCCCCCCTGGAAACACCATATATTTT. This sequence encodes CASSPAPPGNTIYF.

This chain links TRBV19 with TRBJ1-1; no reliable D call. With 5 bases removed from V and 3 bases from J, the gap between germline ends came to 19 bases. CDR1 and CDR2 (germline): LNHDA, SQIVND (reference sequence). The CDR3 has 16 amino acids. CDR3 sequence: CASSLPRGGWDTEAFF. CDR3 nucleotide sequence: TGTGCCAGTAGTTTACCCCGCGGAGGGTGGGACACTGAAGCTTTCTTT. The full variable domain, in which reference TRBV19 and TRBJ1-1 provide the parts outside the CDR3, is DGGITQSPKYLFRKEGQNVTLSCEQNLNHDAMYWYRQDPGQGLRLIYYSQIVNDFQKGDIAEGYSVSREKKESFPLTVTSAQKNPTAFYLCASSLPRGGWDTEAFFGQGTRLTVV.

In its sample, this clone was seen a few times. The CDR3 region has the DNA TGTGCCAGCAGTTTAACGGCCACACAGGCTGAAGCTTTCTTT. Residues: CASSLTATQAEAFF. This chain connects TRBV28 to TRBJ1-1, with TRBD1 as a possible D gene (5 bases). The V gene's germline CDR1 is MDHEN and CDR2 SYDVKM. CDR3 length: 14 amino acids. The ends were cut back, 2 bases at V and 6 bases at J, with 13 bases in the middle.

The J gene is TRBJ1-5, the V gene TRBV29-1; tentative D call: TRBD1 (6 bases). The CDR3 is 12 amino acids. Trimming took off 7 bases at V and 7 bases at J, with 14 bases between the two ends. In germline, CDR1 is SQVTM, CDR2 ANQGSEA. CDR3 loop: CSAQGIGQPQHF. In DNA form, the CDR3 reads TGCAGCGCCCAGGGGATCGGGCAGCCCCAGCATTTT. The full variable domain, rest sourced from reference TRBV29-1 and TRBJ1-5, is SAVISQKPSRDICQRGTSLTIQCQVDSQVTMMFWYRQQPGQSLTLIATANQGSEATYESGFVIDKFPISRPNLTFSTLTVSNMSPEDSSIYLCSAQGIGQPQHFGDGTRLSIL.

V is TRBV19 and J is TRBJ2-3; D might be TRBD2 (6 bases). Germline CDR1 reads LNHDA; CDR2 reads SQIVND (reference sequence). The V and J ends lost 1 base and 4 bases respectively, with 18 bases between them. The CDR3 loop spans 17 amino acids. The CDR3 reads CASSIGGPGRGPDTQYF. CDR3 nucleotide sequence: TGTGCCAGTAGTATAGGGGGCCCCGGGCGGGGCCCAGATACGCAGTATTTT.

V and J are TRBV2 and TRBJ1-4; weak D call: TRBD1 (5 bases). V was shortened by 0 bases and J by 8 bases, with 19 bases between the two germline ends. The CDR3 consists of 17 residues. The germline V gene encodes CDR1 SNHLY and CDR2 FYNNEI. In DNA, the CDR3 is TGTGCCAGCAGTGAAGCGCTTCGACGGGGCAGAAGGGAAAAACTGTTTTTT. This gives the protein CASSEALRRGRREKLFF. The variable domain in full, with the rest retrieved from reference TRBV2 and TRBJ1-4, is EPEVTQTPSHQVTQMGQEVILRCVPISNHLYFYWYRQILGQKVEFLVSFYNNEISEKSEIFDDQFSVERPDGSNFTLKIRSTKLEDSAMYFCASSEALRRGRREKLFFGSGTQLSVL.

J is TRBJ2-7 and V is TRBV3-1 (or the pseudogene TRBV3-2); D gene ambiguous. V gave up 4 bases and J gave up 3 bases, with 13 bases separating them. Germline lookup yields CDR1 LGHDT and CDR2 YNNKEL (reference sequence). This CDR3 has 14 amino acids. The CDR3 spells CASSLPGQIYEQYF. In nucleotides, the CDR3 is TGTGCCAGCAGCCTCCCGGGTCAGATCTACGAGCAGTACTTC.

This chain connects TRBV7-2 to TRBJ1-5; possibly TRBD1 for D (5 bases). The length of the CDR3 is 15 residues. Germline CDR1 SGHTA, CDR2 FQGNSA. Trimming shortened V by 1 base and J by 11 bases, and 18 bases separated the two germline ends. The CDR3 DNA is TGTGCCAGCAGCTTAGAAGGGACCCCGCCCCATACCCAGCATTTT. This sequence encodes CASSLEGTPPHTQHF.

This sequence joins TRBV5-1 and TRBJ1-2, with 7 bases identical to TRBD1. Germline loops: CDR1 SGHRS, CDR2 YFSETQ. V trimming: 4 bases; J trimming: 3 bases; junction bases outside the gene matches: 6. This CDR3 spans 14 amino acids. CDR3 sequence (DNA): TGCGCCAGCAGCGCTCCGACAGGGTACTATGGCTACACCTTC. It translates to CASSAPTGYYGYTF. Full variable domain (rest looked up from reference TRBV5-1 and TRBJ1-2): KAGVTQTPRYLIKTRGQQVTLSCSPISGHRSVSWYQQTPGQGLQFLFEYFSETQRNKGNFPGRFSGRQFSNSRSEMNVSTLELGDSALYLCASSAPTGYYGYTFGSGTRLTVV.

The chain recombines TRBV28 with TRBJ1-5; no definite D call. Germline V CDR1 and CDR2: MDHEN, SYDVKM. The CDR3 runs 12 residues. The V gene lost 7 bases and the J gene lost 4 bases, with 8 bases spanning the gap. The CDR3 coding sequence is TGTGCCAGCAAGGGCGTAAATCAGCCCCAGCATTTT. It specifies CASKGVNQPQHF.

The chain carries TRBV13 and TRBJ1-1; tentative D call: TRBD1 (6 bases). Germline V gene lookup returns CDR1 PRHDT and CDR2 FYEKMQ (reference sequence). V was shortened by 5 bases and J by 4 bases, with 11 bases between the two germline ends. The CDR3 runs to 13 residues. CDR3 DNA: TGTGCCAGCAGCAGCGGGGGCAGCACTGAAGCTTTCTTT. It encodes CASSSGGSTEAFF.

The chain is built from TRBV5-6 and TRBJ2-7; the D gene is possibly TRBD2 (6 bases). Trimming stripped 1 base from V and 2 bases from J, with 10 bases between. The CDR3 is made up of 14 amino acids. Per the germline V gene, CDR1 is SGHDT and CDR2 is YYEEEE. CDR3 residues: CASSLQTGAYEQYF. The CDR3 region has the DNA TGTGCCAGCAGCTTGCAAACGGGGGCCTACGAGCAGTACTTC.

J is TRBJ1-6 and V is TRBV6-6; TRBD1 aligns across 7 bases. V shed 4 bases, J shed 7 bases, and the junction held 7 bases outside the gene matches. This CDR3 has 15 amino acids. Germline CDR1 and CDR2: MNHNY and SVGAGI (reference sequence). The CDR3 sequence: CASSLRQGENSPLHF. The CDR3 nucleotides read TGTGCCAGCAGTTTAAGACAGGGTGAAAATTCACCCCTCCACTTT.

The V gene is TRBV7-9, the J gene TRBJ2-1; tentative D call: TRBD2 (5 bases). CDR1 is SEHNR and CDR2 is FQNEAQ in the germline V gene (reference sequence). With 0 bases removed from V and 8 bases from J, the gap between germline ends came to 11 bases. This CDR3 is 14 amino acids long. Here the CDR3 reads CASSLARTSYEQFF. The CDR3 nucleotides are TGTGCCAGCAGCTTAGCGAGGACTTCATATGAGCAGTTCTTC.

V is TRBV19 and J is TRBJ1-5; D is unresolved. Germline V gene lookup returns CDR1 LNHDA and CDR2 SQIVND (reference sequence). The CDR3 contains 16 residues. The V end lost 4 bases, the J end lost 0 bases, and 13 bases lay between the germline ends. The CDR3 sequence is CASSRESLFSNQPQHF. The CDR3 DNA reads TGTGCCAGTAGTAGGGAAAGTCTTTTTAGCAATCAGCCCCAGCATTTT.

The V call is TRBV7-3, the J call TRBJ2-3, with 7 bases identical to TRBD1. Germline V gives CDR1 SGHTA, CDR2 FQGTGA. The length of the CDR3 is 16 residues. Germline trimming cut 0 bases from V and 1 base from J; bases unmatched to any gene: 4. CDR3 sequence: CASSLTRTGRTDTQYF. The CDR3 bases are TGTGCCAGCAGCTTAACACGGACAGGCCGCACAGATACGCAGTATTTT.

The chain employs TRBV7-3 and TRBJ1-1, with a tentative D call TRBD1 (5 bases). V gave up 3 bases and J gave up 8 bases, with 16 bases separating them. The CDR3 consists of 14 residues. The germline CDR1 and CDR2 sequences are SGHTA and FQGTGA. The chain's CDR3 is CASSLAPQGTEAFF. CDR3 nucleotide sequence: TGTGCCAGCAGCTTGGCCCCCCAAGGGACGGAAGCTTTCTTT.

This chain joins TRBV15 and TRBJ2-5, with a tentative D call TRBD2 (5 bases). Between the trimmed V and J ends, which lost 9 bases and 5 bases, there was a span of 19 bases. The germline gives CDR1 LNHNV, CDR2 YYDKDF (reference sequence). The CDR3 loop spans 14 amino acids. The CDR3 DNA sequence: TGTGCCACAAAAGGGAGAGGGCGATCCGAGACCCAGTACTTC. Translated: CATKGRGRSETQYF.

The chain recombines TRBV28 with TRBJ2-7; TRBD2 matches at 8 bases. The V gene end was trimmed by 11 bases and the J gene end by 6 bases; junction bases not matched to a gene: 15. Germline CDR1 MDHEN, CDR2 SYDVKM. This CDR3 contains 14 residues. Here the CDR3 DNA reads TGTGCCGCCCCAAAGGCGGGAGGCCCTCTCGAGCAGTACTTC. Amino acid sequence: CAAPKAGGPLEQYF. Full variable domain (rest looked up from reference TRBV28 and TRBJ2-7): DVKVTQSSRYLVKRTGEKVFLECVQDMDHENMFWYRQDPGLGLRLIYFSYDVKMKEKGDIPEGYSVSREKKERFSLILESASTNQTSMYLCAAPKAGGPLEQYFGPGTRLTVT.

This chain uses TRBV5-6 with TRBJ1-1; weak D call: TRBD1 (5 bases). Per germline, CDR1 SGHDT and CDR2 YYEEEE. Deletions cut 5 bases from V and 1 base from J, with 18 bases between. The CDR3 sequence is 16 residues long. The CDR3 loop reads CASSWGIKQANTEAFF. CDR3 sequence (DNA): TGTGCCAGCAGTTGGGGAATAAAACAGGCGAACACTGAAGCTTTCTTT.

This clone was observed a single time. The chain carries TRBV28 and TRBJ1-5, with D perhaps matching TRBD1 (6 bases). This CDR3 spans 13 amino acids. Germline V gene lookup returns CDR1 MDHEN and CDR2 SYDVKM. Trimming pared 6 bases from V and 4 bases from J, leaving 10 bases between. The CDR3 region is CASRITGNQPQHF. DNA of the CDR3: TGTGCCAGCAGGATCACAGGGAATCAGCCCCAGCATTTT.

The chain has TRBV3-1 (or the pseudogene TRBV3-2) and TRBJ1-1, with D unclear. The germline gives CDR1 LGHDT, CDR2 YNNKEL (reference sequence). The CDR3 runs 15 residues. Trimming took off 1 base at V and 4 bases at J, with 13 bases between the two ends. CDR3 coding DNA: TGTGCCAGCAGCCAAGGAGGAGGGTCGCCCACTGAAGCTTTCTTT. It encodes CASSQGGGSPTEAFF.